This T cell receptor (beta chain) was documented in a study of blood T cell repertoires in COVID-19. Across the whole study: Some COVID-19 samples were acute and others convalescent; all came from the United States, Italy and Spain.

With 1 base clipped from V and 8 bases from J, the junction kept 10 bases outside the gene matches. This CDR3 has 16 amino acids. Germline values: CDR1 LGHNA, CDR2 YSLEER. Study processing details: Using reference gene primer amplification, nucleated cell counts were estimated. Produced via immunoSEQ multiplex PCR; TCRdb's table is partial and in-frame only. The V and J calls and clone size come from that table; D and trimming were worked out from the DNA. Among about 170,000 clones listed, about 83% were seen once. The TCR sequence derives from a man aged 35-49 years who had recovered from COVID-19. The chain employs TRBV4-3 and TRBJ1-2, with 10 bases identical to TRBD1. The sequenced sample was peripheral blood. DNA for the CDR3: TGCGCCAGCAGCCAAGCAGCTGGACAGGGGGAGTTGGGCTACACCTTC. Protein sequence: CASSQAAGQGELGYTF.